This TCR beta chain was captured by sequencing in a study of human T cells and chemical hapten exposure. TCRdb redid the calling of the RACE reads with MiXCR, one entry per CDR3 protein. The sample consists of 75,000 to 100,000 distinct CDR3 sequences, over 9.5% of them appearing once. The sample's time point: patch test 1, 2 weeks after DPC sensitization. As to treatment: therapeutic diphenylcyclopropenone sensitization with weekly scalp DPC. V was trimmed by 5 bases and J by 3 bases, leaving 14 bases between them. Looked up from germline, CDR1 is SGHDN and CDR2 is FVKESK. The CDR3 spans 15 residues. The study, taken as a whole, reports: No shift was seen in TCRs above 1 in 1000 frequency with DPC sensitization. Patch test score tracked positively with PT1 expanded TCR counts.

In its sample, this clonotype was seen many times. Its antigen is undetermined. V gene TRBV14 combines with J gene TRBJ2-1; possible D gene TRBD1, 6 bases. The receptor comes from an older woman with alopecia areata. Some clones in this sample may be carry-over from other donors' samples. Sample: whole blood, taken in connection with sensitization to the hapten diphenylcyclopropenone (DPC). The CDR3 DNA reads as TGTGCCAGCAGCGAGGGTTGGGGGCTCTACAATGAGCAGTTCTTC. Translation: CASSEGWGLYNEQFF. Full variable domain (missing parts from reference TRBV14 and TRBJ2-1): EAGVTQFPSHSVIEKGQTVTLRCDPISGHDNLYWYRRVMGKEIKFLLHFVKESKQDESGMPNNRFLAERTGGTYSTLKVQPAELEDSGVYFCASSEGWGLYNEQFFGPGTRLTVL.